Below, 23 T cell receptor beta chains from the same sample are listed, as sequenced in a study of early T cells in non-severe SARS-CoV-2 infection. TCRdb called the 5' RACE reads again in MiXCR, with one record for every CDR3 protein. The table has roughly 36,000 distinct CDR3 sequences, under 6.5% seen once. Sequencing was performed on whole blood. The receptors were sampled from an adult who was a healthcare worker with PCR-confirmed SARS-CoV-2 infection or an uninfected control (not recorded which).

This clonotype was observed many times. J is TRBJ1-1 and V is TRBV4-3; D is possibly TRBD1 (5 bases). CDR1 LGHNA and CDR2 YSLEER come from the germline V gene. Trimming stripped 0 bases from V and 2 bases from J, with 10 bases between. This CDR3 has 15 residues. The chain's CDR3 is CASSQDGHGNTEAFF. CDR3 in DNA: TGCGCCAGCAGCCAAGATGGACATGGAAACACTGAAGCTTTCTTT.

The sample holds many counts of this clonotype. The CDR3 DNA sequence: TGTGCCAGCAGCTTAAGCGGCTACGAGCAGTACTTC. As protein: CASSLSGYEQYF. The chain has TRBV7-9 and TRBJ2-7; a weak D match, TRBD2 (5 bases). The CDR3 runs 12 residues. V gave up 2 bases and J gave up 3 bases, with 5 bases separating them. Germline lookup yields CDR1 SEHNR and CDR2 FQNEAQ (reference sequence).

The J gene is TRBJ1-5, the V gene TRBV5-1, with a weak D call TRBD1 (5 bases). This CDR3 region has 14 residues. Germline CDR1 and CDR2: SGHRS and YFSETQ. V lost 4 bases to trimming and J lost 7 bases, with 15 bases between them. CDR3 nucleotides: TGCGCCAGCAGCCCTCAGGGAGGAGACCAGCCCCAGCATTTT. This translates into CASSPQGGDQPQHF.

This clonotype came up a few times. The rearrangement uses TRBV30 and TRBJ1-4, with D unclear. V lost 0 bases, J lost 2 bases, and 19 bases lay in between. Germline V gives CDR1 GTSNPN, CDR2 SVGIG (reference sequence). The CDR3 runs 18 residues. CDR3 nucleotide sequence: TGTGCCTGGAGTGTACTTCTGGTAGGAGCAGATACTAATGAAAAACTGTTTTTT. This sequence encodes CAWSVLLVGADTNEKLFF.

This clonotype has ten or more counts. The chain couples TRBV4-1 to TRBJ2-4; D may be TRBD1 or TRBD2 (5 bases each). Germline values: CDR1 MGHRA, CDR2 YSYEKL. The CDR3 runs 14 residues. Trimming pared 7 bases from V and 9 bases from J, leaving 19 bases between. CDR3 loop: CASKKGPADGIQYF. CDR3 DNA sequence: TGCGCCAGCAAAAAGGGGCCAGCGGACGGCATTCAGTACTTC.

This clonotype was detected many times. The chain combines TRBV10-3 with TRBJ1-5, with a possible D match to TRBD1 (6 bases). Trimming took off 10 bases at V and 3 bases at J, with 19 bases between the two ends. Germline assignment: CDR1 ENHRY and CDR2 SYGVKD. This CDR3 spans 15 amino acids. CDR3 in amino acids: CATRTGPEYNQPQHF. CDR3 nucleotides: TGTGCCACACGAACAGGGCCGGAGTACAATCAGCCCCAGCATTTT.

This clonotype was seen only a few times. The V and J genes are TRBV29-1 and TRBJ2-3; D is ambiguous. CDR3 length equals 10 residues. From germline, CDR1 is SQVTM and CDR2 ANQGSEA. Deletions cut 5 bases from V and 6 bases from J, with 6 bases between. The CDR3: CSVSPDTQYF. The DNA for the CDR3 is TGCAGCGTTAGCCCCGATACGCAGTATTTT.

This clonotype was recorded many times. The CDR3 DNA reads as TGTGCCAGCAGCGTAGGACAGCACAATGAGCAGTTCTTC. Encoded protein: CASSVGQHNEQFF. This chain connects TRBV9 to TRBJ2-1, with D possibly TRBD1 on 5 matching bases. The V gene lost 0 bases and the J gene lost 5 bases, with 6 bases spanning the gap. This CDR3 is built from 13 residues. Germline-derived CDR1 and CDR2 are SGDLS and YYNGEE. Using reference TRBV9 and TRBJ2-1 for the parts outside the CDR3, the full variable domain is DSGVTQTPKHLITATGQRVTLRCSPRSGDLSVYWYQQSLDQGLQFLIQYYNGEERAKGNILERFSAQQFPDLHSELNLSSLELGDSALYFCASSVGQHNEQFFGPGTRLTVL.

This clonotype was observed many times. This sequence joins TRBV6-1 and TRBJ1-6; D is unclear. The CDR3 extends over 19 amino acids. Germline values: CDR1 MNHNS, CDR2 SASEGT. V was pared by 1 base and J by 4 bases, with 20 bases between. CDR3 bases: TGTGCCAGCAGTGAAGTCGGACGGACCGCCCGACGTTATAATTCACCCCTCCACTTT. This codes for CASSEVGRTARRYNSPLHF.

The chain is built from TRBV13 and TRBJ1-2; unclear D gene. V was pared by 0 bases and J by 7 bases, with 12 bases between. CDR3 size: 14 residues. Germline V gene sequence: CDR1 PRHDT, CDR2 FYEKMQ (reference sequence). Here the CDR3 reads CASSLGTGLFGYTF. Written as DNA, the CDR3 is TGTGCCAGCAGCTTAGGCACCGGCCTATTTGGCTACACCTTC.

This clonotype was seen repeatedly, ten times or more. J is TRBJ1-4 and V is TRBV4-2, with D hard to call. The germline V and J ends were trimmed by 2 bases and 0 bases, with 7 bases remaining between them. The CDR3 contains 15 residues. CDR1 and CDR2 (germline): LGHNA, YNFKEQ. In DNA, the CDR3 is TGTGCCAGCAGCCAATCGGTCGCAACTAATGAAAAACTGTTTTTT. This sequence encodes CASSQSVATNEKLFF.

This clonotype was observed many times. This chain connects TRBV10-1 to TRBJ2-2; D remains ambiguous. Per the germline V gene, CDR1 is WNHNN and CDR2 is SYGVQD (reference sequence). The CDR3 consists of 14 residues. V shed 6 bases and J shed 0 bases, with 8 bases lying between them. In DNA form, the CDR3 reads TGCGCCAGCAGCAGCTATACGAACACCGGGGAGCTGTTTTTT. Translation: CASSSYTNTGELFF.

Many counts were recorded for this clonotype. The chain uses TRBV11-2 and TRBJ1-1; D might be TRBD1 (5 bases). The CDR3 extends over 14 amino acids. The V gene lost 6 bases and the J gene lost 0 bases, with 11 bases spanning the gap. Germline V gives CDR1 SGHAT, CDR2 FQNNGV. The CDR3 DNA follows: TGTGCCAGCAGGAAACAGGTCATGAACACTGAAGCTTTCTTT. Its translation: CASRKQVMNTEAFF.

V is TRBV6-2 or TRBV6-3 and J is TRBJ2-7, with D possibly matching TRBD2 (5 bases). This CDR3 comprises 13 residues. CDR1 is MNHEY, CDR2 SVGEGT, per germline. The V end lost 8 bases, the J end lost 3 bases, and 14 bases lay between the germline ends. CDR3 sequence reads: CASQRGSDYEQYF. The CDR3 nucleotides read TGTGCCAGCCAGCGCGGGTCGGACTACGAGCAGTACTTC.

At least ten counts were recorded for this clonotype. Here the CDR3 reads CASSLEGQRYNEQFF. The CDR3 coding sequence is TGCGCCAGCAGCTTGGAAGGACAGCGATACAATGAGCAGTTCTTC. The V gene is TRBV5-1, the J gene TRBJ2-1; D is possibly TRBD1 (6 bases). The V and J ends lost 0 bases and 4 bases respectively, with 11 bases between them. The germline V gene has CDR1 SGHRS and CDR2 YFSETQ. CDR3 length equals 15 residues.

Many counts were recorded for this clonotype. The CDR3: CASSFFLAGSYEQYF. CDR3 DNA: TGTGCCAGCAGTTTTTTTCTCGCAGGATCCTACGAGCAGTACTTC. The chain has TRBV12-3 or TRBV12-4 and TRBJ2-7; D gene unclear. Trimming stripped 3 bases from V and 1 base from J, with 13 bases between. CDR3 length: 15 amino acids.

In this sample, this clonotype turned up a few times. The V call is TRBV6-6, the J call TRBJ2-7; the D is unclear. V lost 7 bases, J lost 5 bases, and 15 bases lay in between. CDR1 and CDR2 from the germline V gene are MNHNY and SVGAGI (reference sequence). This CDR3 is built from 13 residues. The CDR3 coding sequence is TGTGCCAGCACCGGTCAGCTCTTTAACGAGCAGTACTTC. This translates into CASTGQLFNEQYF.

This clonotype came up many times. The gene calls are TRBV11-2 and TRBJ1-1, with D perhaps matching TRBD1 (5 bases). With 2 bases removed from V and 1 base from J, the gap between germline ends came to 14 bases. Germline CDR1 reads SGHAT; CDR2 reads FQNNGV. The CDR3 extends over 16 amino acids. This CDR3 is CASSLRAEGPNTEAFF. The CDR3 region has the DNA TGTGCCAGCAGCTTAAGGGCGGAGGGGCCGAACACTGAAGCTTTCTTT.

This clonotype appeared many times. The gene calls are TRBV7-2 and TRBJ2-3; D gene uncertain. The CDR3 sequence is 15 residues long. The V end was cut by 5 bases, the J end by 0 bases, with 12 bases between. Germline CDR1 SGHTA, CDR2 FQGNSA. CDR3 protein: CASSTTASSTDTQYF. Here the CDR3 DNA reads TGTGCCAGCAGCACGACGGCCTCTAGCACAGATACGCAGTATTTT. Full variable domain (outside the CDR3, taken from reference TRBV7-2 and TRBJ2-3): GAGVSQSPSNKVTEKGKDVELRCDPISGHTALYWYRQSLGQGLEFLIYFQGNSAPDKSGLPSDRFSAERTGGSVSTLTIQRTQQEDSAVYLCASSTTASSTDTQYFGPGTRLTVL.

The table lists this clonotype with many counts. V gene TRBV5-5 combines with J gene TRBJ2-3; 7 bases line up with TRBD2. The CDR3 contains 15 residues. The germline CDR1 and CDR2 sequences are SGHKS and YYEKEE (reference sequence). The junction had 5 bases not matched to a gene; V was cut back by 2 bases and J by 2 bases. The CDR3 region is CASSLGGGTTDTQYF. The CDR3 DNA is TGTGCCAGCAGCTTAGGCGGGGGAACCACAGATACGCAGTATTTT.

The sample holds many counts of this clonotype. This chain links TRBV30 with TRBJ1-5; 8 bases map to TRBD1. V dropped 3 bases and J dropped 4; count of bases not matched to a gene: 11. The V gene's germline CDR1 is GTSNPN and CDR2 SVGIG (reference sequence). This CDR3 spans 16 amino acids. The CDR3 spells CAWSPRTGLSNQPQHF. In nucleotides, the CDR3 is TGTGCCTGGAGCCCTAGGACAGGGCTAAGTAATCAGCCCCAGCATTTT.

This clonotype was counted ten times or more. V is TRBV11-2 and J is TRBJ2-5; weak D call: TRBD2 (5 bases). V was trimmed by 0 bases and J by 1 base, leaving 12 bases between them. CDR1 is SGHAT and CDR2 is FQNNGV in the germline V gene. The CDR3 has 16 amino acids. The CDR3 reads CASSLDPYGIQETQYF. The DNA of the CDR3 is TGTGCCAGCAGCTTAGATCCTTACGGGATCCAAGAGACCCAGTACTTC.

This clonotype was recorded a few times. The chain carries TRBV6-5 and TRBJ1-2; TRBD1 matches at 7 bases. This CDR3 has 13 residues. V was clipped by 7 bases and J by 6 bases; unmatched bases: 8. Germline V lookup: CDR1 MNHEY, CDR2 SVGAGI. CDR3 bases: TGTGCCAGCACCGAGACAGGGTATAATGGCTACACCTTC. Residues: CASTETGYNGYTF.